The 29 T cell receptor beta chains given below trace back to one sample, sequenced in a study of cytomegalovirus exposure and HLA in healthy donors. The protocol was immunoSEQ multiplex PCR, while the TCRdb copy is restricted to in-frame clones and leaves out a portion. The sample lists around 130,000 clones, 85% to 90% occurring once. The material sequenced was PBMCs. The receptors were sampled from a man under 40 in good health and CMV-seronegative.

The chain has TRBV28 and TRBJ1-2, with D hard to call. This CDR3 spans 11 amino acids. The germline V gene has CDR1 MDHEN and CDR2 SYDVKM. Trimming removed 11 bases at V and 3 bases at J, with 10 bases between. CDR3 sequence (DNA): TGTGCCGCCCGGCGGGACTATGGCTACACCTTC. The encoded protein is CAARRDYGYTF.

The rearrangement links TRBV7-2 to TRBJ2-7, with TRBD2 matching over 9 bases. With 5 bases clipped from V and 0 bases from J, the junction kept 5 bases outside the gene matches. The CDR3 consists of 15 residues. CDR1 and CDR2 from the germline V gene are SGHTA and FQGNSA. The CDR3 sequence is CASSHGLASSYEQYF. The CDR3 nucleotides read TGTGCCAGCAGCCACGGACTAGCGAGCTCCTACGAGCAGTACTTC. Complete variable domain (other parts from reference TRBV7-2 and TRBJ2-7): GAGVSQSPSNKVTEKGKDVELRCDPISGHTALYWYRQSLGQGLEFLIYFQGNSAPDKSGLPSDRFSAERTGGSVSTLTIQRTQQEDSAVYLCASSHGLASSYEQYFGPGTRLTVT.

This clone was seen just once. J is TRBJ1-5 and V is TRBV29-1; 9 nucleotides line up with TRBD1. CDR3 length equals 13 residues. J was trimmed by 6 bases and V by 6 bases; bases with no gene match: 6. Germline V CDR1 and CDR2: SQVTM, ANQGSEA. The CDR3 loop is CSVRTGAGQPQHF. As DNA, the CDR3 is TGCAGCGTGAGGACAGGGGCAGGTCAGCCCCAGCATTTT.

In the case of this clone: Other DNA sequences in this sample translate to the same CDR3. The chain employs TRBV13 and TRBJ2-5, with TRBD1 matching over 8 bases. V dropped 3 bases and J dropped 2; count of bases not matched to a gene: 2. CDR3 length: 14 residues. Germline CDR1 is PRHDT and CDR2 is FYEKMQ (reference sequence). The CDR3 bases are TGTGCCAGCAGCTTCAGGACAGGGCAAGAGACCCAGTACTTC. This encodes CASSFRTGQETQYF.

V usage is TRBV7-2 and J usage is TRBJ1-2; D remains ambiguous. CDR1 and CDR2 from the germline V gene are SGHTA and FQGNSA. V shed 1 base and J shed 2 bases, with 8 bases lying between them. This CDR3 comprises 14 residues. CDR3 residues: CASSLGQPNYGYTF. The CDR3 nucleotides are TGTGCCAGCAGCTTAGGGCAACCCAACTATGGCTACACCTTC.

This sequence joins TRBV6-1 and TRBJ2-7; weak D call: TRBD1 (5 bases). The germline V gene encodes CDR1 MNHNS and CDR2 SASEGT. Trimming took 0 bases from V and 7 from J, leaving 16 bases between them. This CDR3 region has 15 residues. The CDR3 bases are TGTGCCAGCAGTGAAGCGGTCCAGGGCCTCCGGGAGCAGTACTTC. This codes for CASSEAVQGLREQYF.

The chain carries TRBV2 and TRBJ2-3; 9 bases map to TRBD1. The CDR3 consists of 14 residues. V shed 6 bases and J 4 bases; nucleotides not matched to a gene: 5. Germline V gene data show CDR1 as SNHLY and CDR2 as FYNNEI. In DNA form, the CDR3 reads TGTGCCAGCAGGGACAGGGGTTTGGCAGATACGCAGTATTTT. The encoded protein is CASRDRGLADTQYF.

The rearrangement uses TRBV5-6 and TRBJ1-1, with D tentatively TRBD1 (5 bases). This CDR3 has 16 amino acids. Germline V gene data show CDR1 as SGHDT and CDR2 as YYEEEE. Trimming took 1 base from V and 2 from J, leaving 15 bases between them. The DNA for the CDR3 is TGTGCCAGCAGCTTGCGTAGCGGACACATTAACACTGAAGCTTTCTTT. It specifies CASSLRSGHINTEAFF.

The chain carries TRBV5-4 and TRBJ1-1, with D possibly TRBD1 on 6 matching bases. The CDR3 is 14 residues long. Germline-derived CDR1 and CDR2 are SGHNT and YYREEE (reference sequence). V shed 0 bases and J shed 5 bases, with 11 bases lying between them. As DNA, the CDR3 is TGTGCCAGCAGCTTGGCCAAGGGGGGGACTGAAGCTTTCTTT. Translating gives CASSLAKGGTEAFF.

This chain links TRBV6-5 with TRBJ1-2; 9 bases are shared with TRBD1. The CDR3 is 14 amino acids. Germline V CDR1 and CDR2: MNHEY, SVGAGI. Trimming cost V 2 bases and J 7 bases; bases outside gene matches: 5. The CDR3 here is CASSYRQGGGGYTF. CDR3 nucleotide sequence: TGTGCCAGCAGTTACCGACAGGGGGGGGGTGGCTACACCTTC.

This chain joins TRBV6-1 and TRBJ1-5; D is possibly TRBD1 (6 bases). Germline V CDR1 and CDR2: MNHNS, SASEGT. The V and J ends lost 6 bases and 3 bases respectively, with 15 bases between them. CDR3 length: 15 amino acids. The CDR3 loop is CASSPRGANNQPQHF. The CDR3 region has the DNA TGTGCCAGCAGCCCACGGGGGGCTAACAATCAGCCCCAGCATTTT.

This clone was seen more than once but under ten times. This rearrangement joins TRBV5-5 to TRBJ1-6; 7 bases line up with TRBD1. J was trimmed by 5 bases and V by 4 bases; bases with no gene match: 9. Germline CDR1 reads SGHKS; CDR2 reads YYEKEE (reference sequence). This CDR3 has 16 residues. CDR3 DNA sequence: TGTGCCAGCAGCCGGGACAGTTGGGACGATAATTCACCCCTCCACTTT. Its translation: CASSRDSWDDNSPLHF.

To note about this clone: A read error may account for a junction end that differs from germline. The chain couples TRBV19 to TRBJ1-2; perhaps TRBD1 as D (5 bases). The CDR3 covers 12 residues. CDR1 and CDR2 (germline): LNHDA, SQIVND (reference sequence). CDR3 coding DNA: TGTGCCAGTAGCAAAACCTGGGGGGTTATCGCCTTC. It yields the protein CASSKTWGVIAF.

This clone has more than one count but fewer than ten. The genes are TRBV13 and TRBJ2-7; 12 bases agree with TRBD2. The V and J ends lost 5 bases and 7 bases, in that order; junction bases with no gene match: 12. Germline V gene data show CDR1 as PRHDT and CDR2 as FYEKMQ (reference sequence). The CDR3 covers 16 residues. The CDR3 nucleotides are TGTGCCAGCAGCCCTAGCGGGGGGGCGACCGGGAGGGAGCAGTACTTC. Its translation is CASSPSGGATGREQYF. Full variable domain (missing parts from reference TRBV13 and TRBJ2-7): AAGVIQSPRHLIKEKRETATLKCYPIPRHDTVYWYQQGPGQDPQFLISFYEKMQSDKGSIPDRFSAQQFSDYHSELNMSSLELGDSALYFCASSPSGGATGREQYFGPGTRLTVT.

The chain combines TRBV19 with TRBJ1-6; 12 bases align to TRBD1. V trimming: 7 bases; J trimming: 7 bases; junction bases outside the gene matches: 5. This CDR3 spans 15 amino acids. From germline, CDR1 is LNHDA and CDR2 SQIVND (reference sequence). The CDR3 region is CASNPGQGANSPLHF. The CDR3 DNA reads as TGTGCCAGTAACCCGGGACAGGGGGCGAATTCACCCCTCCACTTT.

The J gene is TRBJ2-5, the V gene TRBV6-1, with TRBD2 matching 9 bases. This CDR3 is built from 13 residues. Unmatched junction bases numbered 9, after V lost 11 bases and J lost 5 bases. CDR1 MNHNS and CDR2 SASEGT come from the germline V gene. CDR3 sequence reads: CAARRGGAETQYF. In DNA, the CDR3 is TGTGCCGCCCGTCGCGGGGGGGCGGAGACCCAGTACTTC.

This rearrangement joins TRBV5-1 to TRBJ2-3, with 8 bases matching TRBD2. Trimming at V came to 3 bases and at J to 1 base, leaving 4 bases not matched to a gene. Germline assignment: CDR1 SGHRS and CDR2 YFSETQ. CDR3 length: 15 amino acids. Here the CDR3 reads CASSYMTSGTDTQYF. In nucleotides, the CDR3 is TGCGCCAGCAGCTACATGACTAGCGGCACAGATACGCAGTATTTT.

About this clone: One junction end does not reproduce the germline sequence, and a read error may be involved. The chain employs TRBV11-2 and TRBJ1-2, with D perhaps matching TRBD1 (5 bases). This CDR3 contains 13 residues. The germline V gene has CDR1 SGHAT and CDR2 FQNNGV. The CDR3 is CASSSTGSYDYTF. The DNA for the CDR3 is TGTGCCAGCAGCTCTACAGGATCCTATGACTACACCTTC.

This clone was observed a few times. The chain links TRBV6-1 to TRBJ1-5; no clear D. Looked up from germline, CDR1 is MNHNS and CDR2 is SASEGT. Trimming shortened V by 6 bases and J by 5 bases, and 14 bases separated the two germline ends. This CDR3 comprises 14 residues. The CDR3 DNA reads as TGTGCCAGCAGCCGATTAGGCGAGGATCAGCCCCAGCATTTT. It yields the protein CASSRLGEDQPQHF.

The V and J genes are TRBV9 and TRBJ2-3, with TRBD2 matching over 8 bases. With V trimmed by 4 bases and J by 2 bases, 12 bases remained unmatched. Germline CDR1 is SGDLS and CDR2 is YYNGEE. This CDR3 has 17 amino acids. The chain's CDR3 is CASSSRGVAGFTDTQYF. For the CDR3, the DNA is TGTGCCAGCAGCTCCCGGGGGGTAGCGGGGTTCACAGATACGCAGTATTTT.

This clone turned up a few times. The chain recombines TRBV7-2 with TRBJ1-2, with TRBD1 matching over 8 bases. This CDR3 comprises 14 residues. The ends lost 4 bases at V and 6 bases at J; junction bases unmatched: 7. Germline assignment: CDR1 SGHTA and CDR2 FQGNSA. CDR3: CASSSAGGGNGYTF. As DNA, the CDR3 is TGTGCCAGCAGCTCCGCAGGGGGCGGGAATGGCTACACCTTC.

The V gene is TRBV28, the J gene TRBJ1-1; TRBD1 is a possible D gene (5 bases). Germline V CDR1 and CDR2: MDHEN, SYDVKM. Trimming cost V 7 bases and J 1 base, with 13 bases left between them. The CDR3 runs 14 residues. The CDR3 protein is CASIRNDRNTEAFF. The CDR3 DNA is TGTGCCAGCATACGAAACGACAGGAACACTGAAGCTTTCTTT. Filled out from reference TRBV28 and TRBJ1-1, the complete variable domain reads DVKVTQSSRYLVKRTGEKVFLECVQDMDHENMFWYRQDPGLGLRLIYFSYDVKMKEKGDIPEGYSVSREKKERFSLILESASTNQTSMYLCASIRNDRNTEAFFGQGTRLTVV.

This clone was detected only once. V and J are TRBV2 and TRBJ2-2; a possible D gene is TRBD2 (6 bases). Germline lookup yields CDR1 SNHLY and CDR2 FYNNEI. This CDR3 spans 16 amino acids. V was trimmed by 3 bases and J by 0 bases, leaving 11 bases between them. Here the CDR3 DNA reads TGTGCCAGCAGTGAGATAGCGGCGGCGAACACCGGGGAGCTGTTTTTT. Residues: CASSEIAAANTGELFF. The variable domain in full, with the rest retrieved from reference TRBV2 and TRBJ2-2, is EPEVTQTPSHQVTQMGQEVILRCVPISNHLYFYWYRQILGQKVEFLVSFYNNEISEKSEIFDDQFSVERPDGSNFTLKIRSTKLEDSAMYFCASSEIAAANTGELFFGEGSRLTVL.

The rearrangement uses TRBV13 and TRBJ2-7; 7 bases align to TRBD1. J gave up 2 bases and V 0 bases, and 10 bases lay outside the gene matches. Germline-derived CDR1 and CDR2 are PRHDT and FYEKMQ (reference sequence). The CDR3 has 17 residues. This CDR3 is CASSLGPTGAVTYEQYF. CDR3 bases: TGTGCCAGCAGCTTAGGACCAACAGGGGCGGTAACCTACGAGCAGTACTTC. Based on the CDR3 plus reference TRBV13 and TRBJ2-7, the full variable domain is AAGVIQSPRHLIKEKRETATLKCYPIPRHDTVYWYQQGPGQDPQFLISFYEKMQSDKGSIPDRFSAQQFSDYHSELNMSSLELGDSALYFCASSLGPTGAVTYEQYFGPGTRLTVT.

The CDR3 nucleotides read TGTGCCAGCAGCTTAATGGGAGGGAGCGAAGCTTTCTTT. It specifies CASSLMGGSEAFF. This chain uses TRBV11-3 with TRBJ1-1; D remains ambiguous. V lost 2 bases to trimming and J lost 8 bases, with 12 bases between them. CDR1 SGHNT and CDR2 YENEEA come from the germline V gene. The CDR3 runs to 13 residues.

The chain has TRBV2 and TRBJ1-1, with 7 bases fitting TRBD1. Trimming cost V 11 bases and J 4 bases; bases outside gene matches: 10. CDR3 length equals 13 residues. Germline V CDR1 and CDR2: SNHLY, FYNNEI. This chain's CDR3 is CAGGQVEVTEAFF. CDR3 nucleotides: TGTGCCGGAGGACAGGTTGAAGTCACTGAAGCTTTCTTT.

Regarding this clone: Distinct nucleotide sequences in the sample also encode this CDR3. The rearrangement uses TRBV7-9 and TRBJ1-5; 7 bases are shared with TRBD1. CDR1 is SEHNR and CDR2 is FQNEAQ in the germline V gene (reference sequence). V lost 1 base and J lost 3; bases outside the gene matches: 3. The CDR3 runs 15 residues. This CDR3 is CASSLGQGSNQPQHF. Written as DNA, the CDR3 is TGTGCCAGCAGCTTAGGACAGGGCTCCAATCAGCCCCAGCATTTT.

This rearrangement joins TRBV27 to TRBJ1-4; weak D call: TRBD1 (5 bases). The CDR3 spans 16 residues. CDR1 and CDR2 from the germline V gene are MNHEY and SMNVEV (reference sequence). The V end lost 0 bases, the J end lost 3 bases, and 11 bases lay between the germline ends. The CDR3 bases are TGTGCCAGCAGTTTATCAGGCAGGGCAGCTAATGAAAAACTGTTTTTT. Amino acids: CASSLSGRAANEKLFF. Looking up the rest from reference TRBV27 and TRBJ1-4 gives the full variable domain: EAQVTQNPRYLITVTGKKLTVTCSQNMNHEYMSWYRQDPGLGLRQIYYSMNVEVTDKGDVPEGYKVSRKEKRNFPLILESPSPNQTSLYFCASSLSGRAANEKLFFGSGTQLSVL.

The chain couples TRBV19 to TRBJ2-6, with 7 bases that match TRBD2. The CDR3 loop spans 16 amino acids. Germline loops: CDR1 LNHDA, CDR2 SQIVND (reference sequence). V shed 3 bases, J shed 2 bases, and the junction held 4 bases outside the gene matches. In DNA form, the CDR3 reads TGTGCCAGTAGTATCCCTGGGAGGGCTGGGGCCAACGTCCTGACTTTC. Protein: CASSIPGRAGANVLTF.